This T cell receptor (beta chain) was sequenced for a study of human T cells and chemical hapten exposure. Overall study: Across its approximately 23 weeks, the study gave patients weekly diphenylcyclopropenone doses to the scalp.

Time point described: patch test 1, 2 weeks after DPC sensitization. Treatment here: therapeutic diphenylcyclopropenone sensitization with weekly scalp DPC. The study drew its donors from alopecia patients who were 18 to 70 years old and suitable for DPC. General study points: Donor immune responses may differ from healthy people's, since all donors had alopecia.

Original processing methods: Samples contained a median of roughly 96,000 TCRs, with a range of roughly 20,000 to 690,600. Each CDR3 protein gets one entry after TCRdb re-called the RACE reads with MiXCR. The V and J calls follow TCRdb's processing rather than the paper's. The profile shows tens of thousands of distinct CDR3 sequences, 10% to 15% of them singletons. This CDR3 comprises 13 residues. V lost 5 bases and J 4 bases, leaving 9 bases between the germline ends. In germline, CDR1 is WNHNN, CDR2 SYGVQD (reference sequence). Many counts were recorded for this clonotype. Antigen: not known. The rearrangement uses TRBV10-1 and TRBJ1-3; no clear D. The source is a woman aged 60-75 years with alopecia areata. Some clones in this sample may be carry-over from other donors' samples. The sample here was whole blood, taken in connection with sensitization to the hapten diphenylcyclopropenone (DPC). CDR3 protein: CASSPGMGNTIYF. For the CDR3, the DNA is TGCGCCAGCAGTCCGGGAATGGGAAACACCATATATTTT.